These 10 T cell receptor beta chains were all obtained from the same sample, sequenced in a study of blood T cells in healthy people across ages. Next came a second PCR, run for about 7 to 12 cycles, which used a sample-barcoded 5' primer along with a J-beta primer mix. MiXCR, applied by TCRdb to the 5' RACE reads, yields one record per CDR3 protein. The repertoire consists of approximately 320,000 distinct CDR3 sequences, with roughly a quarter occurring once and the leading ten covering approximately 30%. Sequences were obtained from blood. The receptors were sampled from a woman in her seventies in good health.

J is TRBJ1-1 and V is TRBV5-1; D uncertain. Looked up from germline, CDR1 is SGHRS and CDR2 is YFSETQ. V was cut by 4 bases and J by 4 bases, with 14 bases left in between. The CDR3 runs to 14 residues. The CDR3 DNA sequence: TGCGCCAGCAGCCGCGACAACAGCCGCACTGAAGCTTTCTTT. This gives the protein CASSRDNSRTEAFF.

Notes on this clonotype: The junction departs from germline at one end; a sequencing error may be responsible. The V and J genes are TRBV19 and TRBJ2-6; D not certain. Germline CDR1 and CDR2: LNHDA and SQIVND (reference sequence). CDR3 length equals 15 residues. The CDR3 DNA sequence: TGTGCCGGTAGGCATCAGAATTCTGGGGCCAACGTCCTGACTTTC. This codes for CAGRHQNSGANVLTF.

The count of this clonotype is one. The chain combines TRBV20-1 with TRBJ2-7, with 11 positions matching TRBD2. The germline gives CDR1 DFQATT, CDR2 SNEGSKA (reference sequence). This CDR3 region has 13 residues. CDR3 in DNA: TGCAGCCTAGGGACTAGCGGATCCTACGAGCAGTACTTC. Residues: CSLGTSGSYEQYF.

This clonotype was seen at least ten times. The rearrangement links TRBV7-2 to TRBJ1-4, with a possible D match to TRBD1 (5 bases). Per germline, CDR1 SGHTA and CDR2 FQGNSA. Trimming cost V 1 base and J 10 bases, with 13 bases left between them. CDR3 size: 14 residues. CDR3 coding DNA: TGTGCCAGCAGCTTAGGGAGGGGTCCGGGAAAACTGTTTTTT. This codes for CASSLGRGPGKLFF.

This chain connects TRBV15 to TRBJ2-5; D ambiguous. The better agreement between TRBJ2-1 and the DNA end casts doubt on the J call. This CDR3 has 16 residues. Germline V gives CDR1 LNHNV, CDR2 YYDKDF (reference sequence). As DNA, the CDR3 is TGTGCCACCAGCAGAGATCGGACGCCGACCTACAATGAGCAGTTCTTC. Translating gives CATSRDRTPTYNEQFF.

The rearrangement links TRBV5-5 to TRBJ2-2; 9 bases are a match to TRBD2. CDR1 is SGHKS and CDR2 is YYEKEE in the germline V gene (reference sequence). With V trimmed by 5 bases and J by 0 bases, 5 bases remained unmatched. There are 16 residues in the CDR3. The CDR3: CASSPSGAANTGELFF. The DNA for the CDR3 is TGTGCCAGCAGTCCTAGCGGGGCTGCGAACACCGGGGAGCTGTTTTTT.

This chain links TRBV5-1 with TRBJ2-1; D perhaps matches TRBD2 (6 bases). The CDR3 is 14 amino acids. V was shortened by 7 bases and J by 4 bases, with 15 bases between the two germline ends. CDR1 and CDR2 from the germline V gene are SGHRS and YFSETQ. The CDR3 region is CASAEGVRYNEQFF. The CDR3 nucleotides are TGCGCCAGCGCGGAGGGAGTCAGATACAATGAGCAGTTCTTC.

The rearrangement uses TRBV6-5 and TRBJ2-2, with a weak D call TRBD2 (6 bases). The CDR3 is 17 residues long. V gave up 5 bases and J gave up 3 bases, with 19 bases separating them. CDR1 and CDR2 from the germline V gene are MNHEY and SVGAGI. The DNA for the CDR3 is TGTGCCAGCAGTCTAGGGGAGGAGGCCCCTTACACCGGGGAGCTGTTTTTT. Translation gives CASSLGEEAPYTGELFF.

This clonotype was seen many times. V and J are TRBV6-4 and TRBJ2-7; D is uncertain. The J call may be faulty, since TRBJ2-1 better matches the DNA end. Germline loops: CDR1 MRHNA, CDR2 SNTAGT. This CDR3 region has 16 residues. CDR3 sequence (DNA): TGTGCCAGCAGTGCCGCTATGACCCAACACGACAATGAGCAGTTCTTC. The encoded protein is CASSAAMTQHDNEQFF.

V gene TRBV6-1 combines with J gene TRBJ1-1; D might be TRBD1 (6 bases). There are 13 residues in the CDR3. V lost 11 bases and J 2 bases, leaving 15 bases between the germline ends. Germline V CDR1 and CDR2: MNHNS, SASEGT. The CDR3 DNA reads TGTGCCCACAGGGAGGTATCCAACACTGAAGCTTTCTTT. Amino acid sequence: CAHREVSNTEAFF.